Presented here are 26 T cell receptor beta chains from one specimen sequenced in a study of Graves' ophthalmopathy and Graves' hyperthyroidism. The authors amplified TCR beta CDR3 regions, and they did so from RNA transcripts for repertoire sequencing. The first round was an RT-PCR with HTBI primers, and the second round was a multiplex PCR. TCRdb recomputed calls from the multiplex PCR reads with MiXCR, one row per CDR3 protein. Of 200,000 to 250,000 distinct CDR3 sequences listed, about 46% are singletons. Sequences were obtained from peripheral blood. These receptors were taken from an adult man with Graves' ophthalmopathy.

The chain uses TRBV20-1 and TRBJ1-5; a weak D match, TRBD1 (5 bases). Per the germline V gene, CDR1 is DFQATT and CDR2 is SNEGSKA (reference sequence). V lost 6 bases and J lost 3, with 15 bases in between. This CDR3 has 14 amino acids. CDR3 sequence (DNA): TGCAGTGCCACACGGGACGTCTACAATCAGCCCCAGCATTTT. Protein: CSATRDVYNQPQHF.

A few counts support this clonotype. CDR3 in amino acids: CASSQVRGGTEAFF. In nucleotides, the CDR3 is TGCGCCAGCAGCCAAGTCAGGGGAGGGACTGAAGCTTTCTTT. This sequence joins TRBV4-1 and TRBJ1-1, with a weak D call TRBD1 (6 bases). Looked up from germline, CDR1 is MGHRA and CDR2 is YSYEKL. The CDR3 length is 14 residues. V dropped 1 base and J dropped 5 bases, with 11 bases sitting between them.

This chain uses TRBV5-6 with TRBJ2-7; perhaps TRBD1 as D (5 bases). The CDR3 is 15 amino acids. V lost 0 bases and J lost 3, with 13 bases in between. Germline assignment: CDR1 SGHDT and CDR2 YYEEEE. CDR3 in amino acids: CASSLEGSGFYEQYF. CDR3 DNA sequence: TGTGCCAGCAGCTTGGAAGGCTCAGGGTTCTACGAGCAGTACTTC.

This clonotype was observed a handful of times. The V gene is TRBV20-1, the J gene TRBJ1-1; 7 bases agree with TRBD1. CDR3 size: 13 residues. Germline lookup yields CDR1 DFQATT and CDR2 SNEGSKA (reference sequence). Trimming took 5 bases from V and 2 from J; bases not matched to a gene: 5. CDR3 residues: CSAPGTENTEAFF. The CDR3 DNA sequence: TGCAGTGCTCCAGGGACAGAAAACACTGAAGCTTTCTTT.

This clonotype was counted a single time. This chain joins TRBV10-3 and TRBJ2-2; 7 bases fit TRBD1. CDR3 length: 15 residues. Germline CDR1 ENHRY, CDR2 SYGVKD. V trimming: 4 bases; J trimming: 2 bases; junction bases outside the gene matches: 4. The CDR3 here is CAISVGTDNTGELFF. The CDR3 DNA reads as TGTGCCATCAGTGTTGGGACAGATAACACCGGGGAGCTGTTTTTT.

The chain combines TRBV11-2 with TRBJ1-1; D not certain. There are 17 residues in the CDR3. Trimming pared 6 bases from V and 5 bases from J, leaving 25 bases between. Per germline, CDR1 SGHAT and CDR2 FQNNGV. For the CDR3, the DNA is TGTGCCAGCAGTCCTACAGCCAGCTCTGGAAAGAGAACTGAAGCTTTCTTT. It specifies CASSPTASSGKRTEAFF. The complete variable domain, with remaining parts taken from reference TRBV11-2 and TRBJ1-1, reads EAGVAQSPRYKIIEKRQSVAFWCNPISGHATLYWYQQILGQGPKLLIQFQNNGVVDDSQLPKDRFSAERLKGVDSTLKIQPAKLEDSAVYLCASSPTASSGKRTEAFFGQGTRLTVV.

This clonotype turned up a few times. The V gene is TRBV20-1, the J gene TRBJ1-1, with D tentatively TRBD1 (5 bases). V lost 7 bases and J 1 base, leaving 10 bases between the germline ends. This CDR3 has 12 amino acids. Germline CDR1 is DFQATT and CDR2 is SNEGSKA (reference sequence). The CDR3 region is CSVRGGNTEAFF. The CDR3 DNA follows: TGCAGTGTGAGGGGAGGGAACACTGAAGCTTTCTTT.

The chain employs TRBV24-1 and TRBJ1-1; 8 bases match TRBD1. CDR3 size: 14 residues. The V segment lost 5 bases and the J segment 3 bases; nucleotides outside the gene matches: 4. Germline CDR1 KGHDR, CDR2 SFDVKD. The CDR3 bases are TGTGCCACCAGTGGTCAGGACAGGGACACTGAAGCTTTCTTT. Its translation is CATSGQDRDTEAFF.

Written as DNA, the CDR3 is TGTGCCAGCAGTACCTCCTACGAGCAGTACTTC. Amino acids: CASSTSYEQYF. The gene calls are TRBV2 and TRBJ2-7; D gene unclear. The germline V and J ends were trimmed by 5 bases and 0 bases, with 2 bases remaining between them. CDR1 and CDR2 from the germline V gene are SNHLY and FYNNEI. This CDR3 contains 11 residues.

The gene calls are TRBV4-1 and TRBJ2-5; D is undetermined. The V end was cut by 1 base, the J end by 1 base, with 13 bases between. Per germline, CDR1 MGHRA and CDR2 YSYEKL. The CDR3 consists of 16 residues. The CDR3 bases are TGCGCCAGCAGCCAAGGTTTACTTTTGGGCCAAGAGACCCAGTACTTC. It translates to CASSQGLLLGQETQYF.

The rearrangement joins TRBV9 to TRBJ2-5; D could derive from TRBD1 or TRBD2 (5 bases each). In germline, CDR1 is SGDLS, CDR2 YYNGEE. Deletions cut 5 bases from V and 2 bases from J, with 16 bases between. The CDR3 length is 15 residues. The CDR3 DNA is TGTGCCAGCAGTCAAATCGGCAGGGAGCAAGAGACCCAGTACTTC. The encoded protein is CASSQIGREQETQYF.

In its sample, this clonotype was seen a few times. The chain links TRBV7-8 to TRBJ2-5; D is perhaps TRBD2 (5 bases). Between the trimmed V and J ends, which lost 0 bases and 2 bases, there was a span of 10 bases. The CDR3 extends over 15 amino acids. Germline CDR1 and CDR2: SGHVS and FQNEAQ. The CDR3: CASSLAPGKQETQYF. CDR3 sequence (DNA): TGTGCCAGCAGCTTAGCCCCCGGGAAGCAAGAGACCCAGTACTTC.

The rearrangement links TRBV7-2 to TRBJ2-5, with 8 positions matching TRBD2. J lost 8 bases, V lost 3 bases, and 11 bases had no gene match. Germline values: CDR1 SGHTA, CDR2 FQGNSA. This CDR3 contains 15 residues. The CDR3 coding sequence is TGTGCCAGCAGCTTGGGGACTAGTGCCGGGGAAACCCAGTACTTC. Translated, it gives CASSLGTSAGETQYF.

This clonotype was seen only a few times. The CDR3 loop reads CATSPTGDRGNNEQFF. In nucleotides, the CDR3 is TGTGCCACCAGCCCCACTGGGGACAGGGGCAACAATGAGCAGTTCTTC. This chain joins TRBV15 and TRBJ2-1; 10 nucleotides match TRBD1. The germline CDR1 and CDR2 sequences are LNHNV and YYDKDF (reference sequence). This CDR3 has 16 amino acids. The J segment lost 5 bases and the V segment lost 5 bases, leaving 9 bases of the junction unmatched.

This clonotype was seen only a few times. The chain has TRBV11-2 and TRBJ1-1; TRBD1 matches at 7 bases. Germline loops: CDR1 SGHAT, CDR2 FQNNGV. After removal of 5 bases from V and 8 bases from J, the junction contained 5 bases not matched to a gene. This CDR3 has 12 amino acids. This CDR3 reads CASSAQTGEAFF. The CDR3 coding sequence is TGTGCCAGCAGCGCCCAGACAGGGGAAGCTTTCTTT.

This clonotype was counted a single time. The V gene is TRBV16, the J gene TRBJ2-5; D unclear. V lost 2 bases, J lost 2 bases, and 6 bases lay in between. Germline V gene lookup returns CDR1 KGHSY and CDR2 FQNENV. The CDR3 spans 13 residues. Here the CDR3 DNA reads TGTGCCAGCAGCCAAGCCTTACAAGAGACCCAGTACTTC. Its translation is CASSQALQETQYF.

This clonotype was observed a few times. This chain connects TRBV28 to TRBJ2-7; no firm D call. This CDR3 comprises 14 residues. Trimming removed 4 bases at V and 3 bases at J, with 13 bases between. Per the germline V gene, CDR1 is MDHEN and CDR2 is SYDVKM. This chain's CDR3 is CASSSYPTYYEQYF. The CDR3 nucleotides are TGTGCCAGCAGTTCCTACCCCACCTACTACGAGCAGTACTTC.

The chain combines TRBV12-3 or TRBV12-4 with TRBJ2-4; 7 bases line up with TRBD1. The CDR3 loop spans 12 amino acids. Losses at the gene ends were 5 bases for V and 8 bases for J; bases not matched to a gene: 3. The DNA for the CDR3 is TGTGCCAGCAGTCGGGACAGCTACATTCAGTACTTC. Residues: CASSRDSYIQYF.

In this sample, this clonotype turned up a few times. At one boundary the junction diverges from the germline segment, which might be a read error. CDR3 DNA sequence: TGTGCCAGCAGTGAAGACAGGTCTCAGCCCCAGCATTTT. Amino acids: CASSEDRSQPQHF. The V and J genes are TRBV10-3 and TRBJ1-5; a weak D match, TRBD1 (6 bases). Germline V lookup: CDR1 ENHRY, CDR2 SYGVKD. CDR3 length: 13 amino acids.

A few counts support this clonotype. The chain combines TRBV7-6 with TRBJ2-5, with unresolved D. Germline V gene sequence: CDR1 SGHVS, CDR2 FNYEAQ. V lost 1 base and J lost 4, with 7 bases in between. The CDR3 has 13 amino acids. CDR3 DNA: TGTGCCAGCAGCTTAGAGGCCGGAGAGACCCAGTACTTC. Translation gives CASSLEAGETQYF.

The sample holds many counts of this clonotype. This chain connects TRBV2 to TRBJ1-2; the match to TRBD1 covers 8 bases. Germline V lookup: CDR1 SNHLY, CDR2 FYNNEI. Trimming took 8 bases from V and 5 from J; bases not matched to a gene: 7. The CDR3 covers 13 residues. CDR3 in DNA: TGTGCCAGCGCGACAGGGGTGGGGTATGGCTACACCTTC. Protein product: CASATGVGYGYTF. The variable domain in full, with the rest retrieved from reference TRBV2 and TRBJ1-2, is EPEVTQTPSHQVTQMGQEVILRCVPISNHLYFYWYRQILGQKVEFLVSFYNNEISEKSEIFDDQFSVERPDGSNFTLKIRSTKLEDSAMYFCASATGVGYGYTFGSGTRLTVV.

The rearrangement uses TRBV20-1 and TRBJ1-5, with a weak D call TRBD1 (6 bases). V lost 5 bases and J lost 5, with 10 bases in between. The CDR3 is 12 amino acids. CDR1 DFQATT and CDR2 SNEGSKA come from the germline V gene (reference sequence). DNA of the CDR3: TGCAGTGCTTTGGACAGCCATCAGCCCCAGCATTTT. This sequence encodes CSALDSHQPQHF.

This rearrangement joins TRBV19 to TRBJ2-6, with D unresolved. The CDR3 is 16 amino acids. The germline gives CDR1 LNHDA, CDR2 SQIVND (reference sequence). Trimming shortened V by 7 bases and J by 0 bases, and 13 bases separated the two germline ends. The CDR3 protein is CASTTSIRSGANVLTF. The CDR3, as DNA: TGTGCCAGTACCACCTCTATTCGCTCTGGGGCCAACGTCCTGACTTTC.

This clonotype was detected only a few times. V gene TRBV7-9 combines with J gene TRBJ1-1; 7 nucleotides line up with TRBD1. With 5 bases clipped from V and 7 bases from J, the junction kept 4 bases outside the gene matches. The CDR3 is 12 amino acids. Germline V gene lookup returns CDR1 SEHNR and CDR2 FQNEAQ (reference sequence). This CDR3 reads CASSPDRYEAFF. The CDR3 DNA reads as TGTGCCAGCAGCCCGGACAGGTATGAAGCTTTCTTT.

This chain links TRBV7-9 with TRBJ2-7, with 10 nucleotides matching TRBD1. Germline assignment: CDR1 SEHNR and CDR2 FQNEAQ (reference sequence). The CDR3 is 15 residues long. Trimming took 4 bases from V and 5 from J; bases not matched to a gene: 8. The CDR3 loop is CASSSTGTGVHEQYF. DNA for the CDR3: TGTGCCAGCAGCTCAACCGGGACAGGGGTCCACGAGCAGTACTTC.

This clonotype showed up many times. J is TRBJ2-5 and V is TRBV29-1; D may be TRBD1 (6 bases). The length of the CDR3 is 12 residues. With 7 bases removed from V and 4 bases from J, the gap between germline ends came to 13 bases. CDR1 is SQVTM, CDR2 ANQGSEA, per germline. The CDR3 DNA is TGCAGCGCCACGACAGGAGGAGAGACCCAGTACTTC. Protein: CSATTGGETQYF.